The next 19 T cell receptor beta chains were all read from a single sample in a study of T cells in Graves' hyperthyroidism and ophthalmopathy. RNA transcripts yielded amplified TCR beta CDR3 regions. The primer set for the first-round RT-PCR of the TCR CDR3 was HTBI. TCRdb independently ran MiXCR on the multiplex PCR reads; one entry per CDR3 protein. The data contain around 600,000 distinct CDR3 sequences, roughly 14% of them singletons. Sequenced input: blood. The receptors come from a woman aged 45-60 years with Graves' ophthalmopathy.

At least ten counts were recorded for this clonotype. The V call is TRBV5-1, the J call TRBJ2-7; 7 bases are a match to TRBD1. J lost 2 bases, V lost 4 bases, and 9 bases had no gene match. Germline CDR1 SGHRS, CDR2 YFSETQ. The CDR3 has 15 residues. The CDR3 sequence: CASSPTGNSPYEQYF. CDR3 nucleotide sequence: TGCGCCAGCAGCCCGACAGGGAACAGCCCCTACGAGCAGTACTTC.

This clonotype has a handful of counts. V is TRBV5-8 and J is TRBJ1-1; 9 bases fit TRBD1. Germline trimming cut 7 bases from V and 0 bases from J; bases unmatched to any gene: 13. Germline V lookup: CDR1 SGHTS, CDR2 YDEGEE. The CDR3 length is 17 residues. The CDR3 loop reads CASLRDRANLVNTEAFF. CDR3 DNA: TGTGCCAGCCTCCGGGACAGGGCTAATTTGGTGAACACTGAAGCTTTCTTT.

The chain employs TRBV4-2 and TRBJ2-7; 9 nucleotides match TRBD2. The V gene end was trimmed by 3 bases and the J gene end by 6 bases; junction bases not matched to a gene: 9. CDR3 length: 15 residues. Germline CDR1 is LGHNA and CDR2 is YNFKEQ. The CDR3 sequence is CASSHLASGTSEQYF. The CDR3 region has the DNA TGTGCCAGCAGCCACCTGGCTAGCGGGACTAGCGAGCAGTACTTC.

This clonotype has a count of ten or more. The CDR3 DNA follows: TGTGCCAGCACGGTCCCCCCCAAGGAAGAGCAGTTCTTC. This sequence encodes CASTVPPKEEQFF. The chain links TRBV2 to TRBJ2-1; no clear D. The CDR3 runs to 13 residues. Trimming cost V 7 bases and J 10 bases, with 17 bases left between them. Germline CDR1 and CDR2: SNHLY and FYNNEI.

This clonotype was counted at least ten times. The chain joins TRBV7-3 to TRBJ2-1; TRBD1 or TRBD2 may be the D gene (5 bases each). The germline V gene has CDR1 SGHTA and CDR2 FQGTGA. This CDR3 has 13 residues. V was pared by 8 bases and J by 8 bases, with 16 bases between. CDR3 nucleotides: TGTGCCAGCGGGACCGGCCTTTTGGATGAGCAGTTCTTC. It codes for CASGTGLLDEQFF.

This clonotype was found many times. V gene TRBV6-1 combines with J gene TRBJ1-1, with 9 bases that match TRBD1. The CDR3 runs to 15 residues. After removal of 6 bases from V and 1 base from J, the junction contained 6 bases not matched to a gene. CDR1 and CDR2 from the germline V gene are MNHNS and SASEGT. The CDR3 region is CASRRDREENTEAFF. The CDR3 DNA is TGTGCCAGCAGACGGGACAGGGAGGAGAACACTGAAGCTTTCTTT.

The chain carries TRBV30 and TRBJ2-3, with 7 bases fitting TRBD2. The germline V gene has CDR1 GTSNPN and CDR2 SVGIG (reference sequence). The trim removed 4 bases at V and 4 bases at J, leaving 8 bases unmatched. The CDR3 loop spans 14 amino acids. The CDR3 DNA reads TGTGCCTGGACGACCGGACTAGGTCCAGATACGCAGTATTTT. The encoded protein is CAWTTGLGPDTQYF.

V usage is TRBV7-2 and J usage is TRBJ1-3; 7 nucleotides align to TRBD1. Unmatched junction bases numbered 3, after V lost 5 bases and J lost 2 bases. Germline CDR1 SGHTA, CDR2 FQGNSA. There are 14 residues in the CDR3. The CDR3 sequence is CASSPTGTGNTIYF. In nucleotides, the CDR3 is TGTGCCAGCAGCCCGACAGGGACTGGAAACACCATATATTTT.

This clonotype has a count of ten or more. V usage is TRBV12-3 or TRBV12-4 and J usage is TRBJ1-5, with D possibly being TRBD1 (5 bases). CDR3 length equals 14 residues. Trimming took 5 bases from V and 7 from J, leaving 15 bases between them. The CDR3 DNA sequence: TGTGCCAGCAGTAATAGGCAGGGAGACCAGCCCCAGCATTTT. It yields the protein CASSNRQGDQPQHF.

This clonotype appeared a few times. V gene TRBV14 combines with J gene TRBJ2-6; D not certain. V was clipped by 4 bases and J by 2 bases, with 12 bases between them. From germline, CDR1 is SGHDN and CDR2 FVKESK. The length of the CDR3 is 16 residues. CDR3 in DNA: TGTGCCAGCAGCCTAGGACGCCATGCTGGGGCCAACGTCCTGACTTTC. Its protein is CASSLGRHAGANVLTF.

This clonotype was seen ten or more times. V gene TRBV28 combines with J gene TRBJ1-2; TRBD1 might be the D (6 bases). In germline, CDR1 is MDHEN, CDR2 SYDVKM. The CDR3 runs 14 residues. Trimming removed 3 bases from V and 1 base from J, with 9 bases in between. CDR3 sequence (DNA): TGTGCCAGCAGTTTTGGACAGAATAACTATGGCTACACCTTC. Translating it yields CASSFGQNNYGYTF.

This clonotype was observed many times. The genes are TRBV6-2 or TRBV6-3 and TRBJ2-2, with 7 bases fitting TRBD2. Trimming took 6 bases from V and 4 from J; bases not matched to a gene: 11. This CDR3 contains 16 residues. Germline V lookup: CDR1 MNHEY, CDR2 SVGEGT. CDR3: CASRGLGGRPTGELFF. In DNA, the CDR3 is TGTGCCAGCAGGGGTTTAGGCGGGAGACCCACCGGGGAGCTGTTTTTT.

The V call is TRBV19, the J call TRBJ1-6; 10 bases line up with TRBD1. The length of the CDR3 is 19 residues. J lost 0 bases, V lost 6 bases, and 11 bases had no gene match. Germline CDR1 is LNHDA and CDR2 is SQIVND (reference sequence). In nucleotides, the CDR3 is TGTGCCAGTAGAACCTACGGGACAGGGGCGAGCTCCTATAATTCACCCCTCCACTTT. Amino acid sequence: CASRTYGTGASSYNSPLHF.

This rearrangement joins TRBV6-2 or TRBV6-3 to TRBJ1-4; 9 bases map to TRBD1. J was trimmed by 0 bases and V by 5 bases; bases with no gene match: 4. There are 16 residues in the CDR3. The germline gives CDR1 MNHEY, CDR2 SVGEGT. CDR3 bases: TGTGCCAGCAGTCCGGGACAGGGAGCAACTAATGAAAAACTGTTTTTT. Protein: CASSPGQGATNEKLFF.

This clonotype has more than one count but fewer than ten. This sequence joins TRBV27 and TRBJ1-4; TRBD1 matches at 9 bases. The CDR3 is 18 residues long. The germline CDR1 and CDR2 sequences are MNHEY and SMNVEV (reference sequence). Germline trimming cut 5 bases from V and 8 bases from J; bases unmatched to any gene: 18. The CDR3 region is CASSPKWPGTGIDEKLFF. The CDR3, as DNA: TGTGCCAGCAGTCCAAAATGGCCGGGGACAGGGATAGACGAAAAACTGTTTTTT. The full variable domain, its missing parts supplied by reference TRBV27 and TRBJ1-4, is EAQVTQNPRYLITVTGKKLTVTCSQNMNHEYMSWYRQDPGLGLRQIYYSMNVEVTDKGDVPEGYKVSRKEKRNFPLILESPSPNQTSLYFCASSPKWPGTGIDEKLFFGSGTQLSVL.

Details on this clonotype: This may be a read error: a much more frequent sequence differs by one nucleotide. The V and J genes are TRBV3-1 and TRBJ2-1; 12 bases fit TRBD2. The CDR3 contains 19 residues. Germline V CDR1 and CDR2: LGHDT, YNNKEL (reference sequence). V gave up 0 bases and J gave up 5 bases; unmatched junction bases: 11. The CDR3 reads CASSQDRPPLAGGHNEQFF. The CDR3 DNA reads TGTGCCAGCAGCCAAGATCGGCCCCCACTAGCGGGAGGCCACAATGAGCAGTTCTTC.

The chain links TRBV5-4 to TRBJ2-3; no reliable D call. The V gene lost 3 bases and the J gene lost 0 bases, with 14 bases spanning the gap. Germline CDR1 SGHNT, CDR2 YYREEE (reference sequence). The CDR3 is 16 amino acids. The CDR3 DNA is TGTGCCAGCAGCTCGGGCGTAGCAGTAAGCACAGATACGCAGTATTTT. Translating it yields CASSSGVAVSTDTQYF.

In its sample, this clonotype was seen many times. J is TRBJ1-1 and V is TRBV5-1; TRBD1 is a possible D gene (6 bases). V was trimmed by 0 bases and J by 3 bases, leaving 9 bases between them. Germline V gene data show CDR1 as SGHRS and CDR2 as YFSETQ. The length of the CDR3 is 14 residues. The CDR3 DNA sequence: TGCGCCAGCAGCTTGGTTGGGGGCGACACTGAAGCTTTCTTT. The encoded protein is CASSLVGGDTEAFF.

This clonotype came up many times. V is TRBV11-1 and J is TRBJ2-4; 15 bases line up with TRBD2. J gave up 2 bases and V 5 bases, and 7 bases lay outside the gene matches. The germline V gene has CDR1 SGHAT and CDR2 FQDESV (reference sequence). The length of the CDR3 is 18 residues. The CDR3 DNA reads TGTGCCAGCAGCATCAGAGGACTAGCGGGAGGGCCCAAAAACATTCAGTACTTC. Protein: CASSIRGLAGGPKNIQYF.